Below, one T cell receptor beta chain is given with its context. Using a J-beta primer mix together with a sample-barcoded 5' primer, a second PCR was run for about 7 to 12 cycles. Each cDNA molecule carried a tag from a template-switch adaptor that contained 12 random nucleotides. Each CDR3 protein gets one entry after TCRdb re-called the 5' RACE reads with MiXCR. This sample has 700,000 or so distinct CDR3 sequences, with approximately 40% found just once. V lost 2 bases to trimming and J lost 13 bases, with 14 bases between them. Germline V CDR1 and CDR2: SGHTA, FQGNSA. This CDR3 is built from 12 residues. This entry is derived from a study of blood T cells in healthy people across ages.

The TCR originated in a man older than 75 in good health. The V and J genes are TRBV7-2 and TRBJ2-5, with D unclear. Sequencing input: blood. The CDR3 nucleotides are TGTGCCAGCAGCTTATATGAGAGAGAGGCGTACTTC. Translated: CASSLYEREAYF.